This TCR beta chain is from a study of T-cell memory formation after mild COVID-19. Notes on the study in general: Contracting clones from day 15 to 85 showed balanced CD4/CD8; later expanders favored CD4+. Confirmation was lacking for SARS-CoV-2 specificity of second-wave clones that peaked on day 37.

The CDR3 runs 13 residues. With 10 bases clipped from V and 11 bases from J, the junction kept 15 bases outside the gene matches. CDR1 is WSHSY, CDR2 SAAADI, per germline. TCRdb independently ran MiXCR on the 5' RACE reads; one entry per CDR3 protein. This table holds under 300,000 distinct CDR3 sequences, 7.5% to 9.5% found once. Worth noting for this clonotype: The antigen is undetermined.

Sequencing was carried out using PBMCs or a T cell subset sorted from them (not recorded which). This sequence joins TRBV10-2 and TRBJ1-2; the match to TRBD1 covers 8 bases. The source is a man younger than 30 who had mild COVID-19 (a few samples of this study predate the infection). Cell type and time point are not known. Written as DNA, the CDR3 is TGCGCCACCAGGGCCGGGACAGGCGTTGGATACACCTTC. It yields the protein CATRAGTGVGYTF.